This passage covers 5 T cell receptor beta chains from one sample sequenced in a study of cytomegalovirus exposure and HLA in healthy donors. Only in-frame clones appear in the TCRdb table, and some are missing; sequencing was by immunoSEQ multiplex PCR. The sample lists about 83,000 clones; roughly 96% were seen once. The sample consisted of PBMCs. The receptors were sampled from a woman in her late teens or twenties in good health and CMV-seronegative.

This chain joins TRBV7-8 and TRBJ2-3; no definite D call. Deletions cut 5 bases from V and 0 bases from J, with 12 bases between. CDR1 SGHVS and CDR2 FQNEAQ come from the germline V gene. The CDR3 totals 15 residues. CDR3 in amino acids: CASSPPDGSTDTQYF. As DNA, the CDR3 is TGTGCCAGCAGCCCGCCCGACGGGAGCACAGATACGCAGTATTTT.

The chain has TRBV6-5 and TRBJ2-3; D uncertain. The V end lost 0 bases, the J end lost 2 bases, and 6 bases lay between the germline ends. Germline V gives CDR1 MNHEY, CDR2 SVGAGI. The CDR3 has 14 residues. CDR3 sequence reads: CASSYSGYTDTQYF. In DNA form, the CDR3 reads TGTGCCAGCAGTTACTCGGGCTACACAGATACGCAGTATTTT.

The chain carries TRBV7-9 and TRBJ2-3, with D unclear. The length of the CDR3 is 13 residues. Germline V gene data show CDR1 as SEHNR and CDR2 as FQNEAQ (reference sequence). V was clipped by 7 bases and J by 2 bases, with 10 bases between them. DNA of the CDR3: TGTGCCAGCACCTTGGGCTTCACAGATACGCAGTATTTT. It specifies CASTLGFTDTQYF.

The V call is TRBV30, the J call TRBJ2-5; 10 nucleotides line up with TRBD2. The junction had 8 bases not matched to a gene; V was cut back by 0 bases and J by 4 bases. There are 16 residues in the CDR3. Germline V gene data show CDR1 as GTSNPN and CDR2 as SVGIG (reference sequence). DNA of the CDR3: TGTGCCTGGAGTGTAGGGGCTAGCGGGAGTGGAGAGACCCAGTACTTC. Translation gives CAWSVGASGSGETQYF. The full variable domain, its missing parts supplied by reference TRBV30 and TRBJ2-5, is SQTIHQWPATLVQPVGSPLSLECTVEGTSNPNLYWYRQAAGRGLQLLFYSVGIGQISSEVPQNLSASRPQDRQFILSSKKLLLSDSGFYLCAWSVGASGSGETQYFGPGTRLLVL.

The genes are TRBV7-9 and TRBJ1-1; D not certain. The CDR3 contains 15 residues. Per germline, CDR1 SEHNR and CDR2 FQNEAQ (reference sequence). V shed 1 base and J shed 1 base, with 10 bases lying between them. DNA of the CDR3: TGTGCCAGCAGCTTAGGAGGGTCGAGGAACACTGAAGCTTTCTTT. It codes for CASSLGGSRNTEAFF.